These T cell receptor beta chains were read from a single sample in a study of cytomegalovirus exposure and HLA in healthy donors. This table comes from immunoSEQ multiplex PCR, and its TCRdb copy is limited to in-frame clones, with some not included. The sample has tens of thousands of clones, 94% seen once. Input material: PBMCs. These receptor sequences come from a woman aged 18-35 years in good health and CMV-seropositive. CDR3s include the opening cysteine and the closing phenylalanine or tryptophan. The D gene is left open where the match is weak. Clone sizes are given selectively: once, few, many, or a class where the clone is expanded.

TRBD2 TRBJ2-1 - TRBV7-3 CASSRLAGYNEQFF TGTGCCAGCAGCAGACTAGCGGGGTACAATGAGCAGTTCTTC
TRBD1 TRBJ2-5 once TRBV5-4 CASSRTGEETQYF TGTGCCAGCAGCCGGACAGGGGAGGAGACCCAGTACTTC
TRBD2 TRBJ2-7 - TRBV19 CASSSGLAIEQYF TGTGCCAGTAGTTCAGGACTAGCCATAGAGCAGTACTTC
TRBD2 TRBJ2-7 - TRBV29-1 CSARAGGPYEQYF TGCAGCGCTCGAGCGGGAGGTCCCTACGAGCAGTACTTC
TRBD1 TRBJ1-1 - TRBV5-4 CASSRGQGAGTEAFF TGTGCCAGCAGCAGGGGACAGGGGGCAGGAACTGAAGCTTTCTTT
- TRBJ2-3 - TRBV5-1 CASSLDPDPRYTDTQYF TGCGCCAGCAGCTTGGATCCAGATCCTAGATACACAGATACGCAGTATTTT
- TRBJ1-2 - TRBV7-6 CASSSNPDTGYNYGYTF TGTGCCAGCAGCTCCAACCCCGACACAGGATATAACTATGGCTACACCTTC
TRBD1 TRBJ1-2 few TRBV15 CATSRGRQGDGYTF TGTGCCACCAGCAGAGGTAGACAGGGGGATGGCTACACCTTC
TRBD2 TRBJ2-2 - TRBV10-3 CAIRPSGSSNTGELFF TGTGCCATCAGACCTAGCGGGAGTTCGAACACCGGGGAGCTGTTTTTT
- TRBJ2-1 - TRBV7-7 CASSFNSHNEQFF TGTGCCAGCAGCTTCAACAGCCACAATGAGCAGTTCTTC
- TRBJ2-7 once TRBV18 CASSQSSTYEQYF TGTGCCAGCTCACAATCGAGCACCTACGAGCAGTACTTC
TRBD1 TRBJ2-7 - TRBV7-9 CASSLRGLGEQYF TGTGCCAGCAGCTTGAGGGGGCTGGGGGAGCAGTACTTC
- TRBJ2-5 - TRBV7-9 CASRLGTQETQYF TGTGCCAGCAGGCTTGGGACACAAGAGACCCAGTACTTC
TRBD2 TRBJ2-1 - TRBV30 CAWKGAGVRNEQFF TGTGCCTGGAAGGGAGCGGGAGTGCGAAATGAGCAGTTCTTC
- TRBJ1-5 few TRBV4-3 CASSQDAQGWQPQHF TGCGCCAGCAGCCAAGATGCACAGGGTTGGCAGCCCCAGCATTTT